This entry features one T cell receptor (beta chain) sequence. What it binds is unknown. Germline is not matched at one junction end, which may reflect a read error. The data are from a study of identifying expanded T cells in peripheral blood. General study results and limits: Roughly 2-week clone count variance significantly increased as total template count grew.

TCRdb's copy holds only in-frame clones and misses some; the assay was immunoSEQ multiplex PCR. The sample contains approximately 97,000 clones, roughly 88% of which appear only once. The germline V gene encodes CDR1 MRHNA and CDR2 SNTAGT. The CDR3 totals 12 residues. The source material was blood. This rearrangement joins TRBV6-4 to TRBJ1-1; no firm D call. The sequence was collected from a person aged 18 to 70 in good health. CDR3 sequence (DNA): TGTGCCAGCAGGGGATATAACAGTGAAGCTTTCTTT. This encodes CASRGYNSEAFF.